This T cell receptor (beta chain) was retrieved from a study of blood T cell repertoires in COVID-19. Trimming took off 2 bases at V and 7 bases at J, with 15 bases between the two ends. This CDR3 has 15 amino acids. CDR1 and CDR2 from the germline V gene are MNHNS and SASEGT. Using immunoSEQ multiplex PCR, the repertoire was profiled, and TCRdb retains in-frame clones only, with some absent. The top ten clones hold 4.5% to 5.5% of a sample with approximately 200,000 clones, 86% of them seen once. The chain carries TRBV6-1 and TRBJ1-5; D is undetermined. The sequence derives from a woman aged 30 to 39 who had been exposed to COVID-19. Specimen: PBMCs or T cells enriched from blood (not recorded which). The CDR3 here is CASSELGGSWQPQHF. As DNA, the CDR3 is TGTGCCAGCAGTGAACTGGGAGGTTCCTGGCAGCCCCAGCATTTT.